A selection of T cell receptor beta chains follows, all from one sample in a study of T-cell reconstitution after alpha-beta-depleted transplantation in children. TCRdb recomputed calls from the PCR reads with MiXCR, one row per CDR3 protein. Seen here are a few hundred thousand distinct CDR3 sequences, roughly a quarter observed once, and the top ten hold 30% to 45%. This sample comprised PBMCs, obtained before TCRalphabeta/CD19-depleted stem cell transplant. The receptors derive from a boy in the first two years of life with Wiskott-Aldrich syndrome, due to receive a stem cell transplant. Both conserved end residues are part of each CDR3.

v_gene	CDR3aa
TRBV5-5	CASSLVGLGGTDTQYF
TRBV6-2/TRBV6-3	CASSYSGRYNEQFF
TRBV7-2	CASSSPLTGSYEQYF
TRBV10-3	CAISESLGQSYEQYF
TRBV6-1	CASRLLQGIGYEQYF
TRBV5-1	CASSLVAGDGGYTF
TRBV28	CASELNRDRGLQETQYF
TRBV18	CASSPRTGVGDTQYF
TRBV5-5	CASSLGPTRQGTTDEQYF
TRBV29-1	CSVVWGTNEQFF
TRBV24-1	CATSENRHTGELFF
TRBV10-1	CASSLTPSNEQYF
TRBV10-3	CAISERGNTEAFF
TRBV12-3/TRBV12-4	CASSPPGLYNSPLHF
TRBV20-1	CSARVPLAGQITDTQYF
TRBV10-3	CAISEAAGTGNNQPQHF
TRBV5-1	CASSLGSSGNTIYF
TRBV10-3	CAITAGPYNEQFF